The rows below give T cell receptor beta chains drawn from one sample of a study of control samples from healthy donors and cancer patients. The data were produced by immunoSEQ multiplex PCR, yet TCRdb's version contains in-frame clones alone and is incomplete. Of approximately 180,000 clones detected, 75% to 95% appear once; the ten largest clones hold around 2%. The sequenced material came from blood. Receptors were obtained from a woman in her thirties or forties in good health. The CDR3 runs from the conserved cysteine through the conserved F or W. Fields, in order: clone size, V gene, D gene, J gene, CDR3 protein, CDR3 DNA. The D gene is left open where the match is weak. Clone size is shown for a subset of rows, as once, few, many or a class of expanded clone.

>few|TRBV7-9|.|TRBJ1-2
CASRAPGSYGYTF
TGTGCCAGCAGGGCACCGGGGTCGTATGGCTACACCTTC
>.|TRBV6-5|.|TRBJ2-6
CASIHGVSGANVLTF
TGTGCCAGCATTCACGGGGTCTCTGGGGCCAACGTCCTGACTTTC
>.|TRBV7-8|.|TRBJ1-2
CASSLLRFGGANYGYTF
TGTGCCAGCAGCTTATTGCGGTTTGGCGGAGCTAACTATGGCTACACCTTC
>.|TRBV19|.|TRBJ2-7
CASSAVAGTYEQYF
TGTGCCAGTAGTGCCGTTGCCGGGACCTACGAGCAGTACTTC
>.|TRBV10-3|.|TRBJ1-5
CAISESKVGNQPQHF
TGTGCCATCAGTGAGTCGAAAGTTGGCAATCAGCCCCAGCATTTT
>.|TRBV5-1|.|TRBJ1-4
CASSPVLPTTNEKLFF
TGCGCCAGCAGCCCGGTCTTACCGACAACTAATGAAAAACTGTTTTTT
>.|TRBV11-1|.|TRBJ2-5
CASSPGAGVQETQYF
TGTGCCAGCAGCCCTGGGGCAGGAGTCCAAGAGACCCAGTACTTC
>.|TRBV10-2|TRBD1|TRBJ2-7
CASSEEGTGSYEQYF
TGCGCCAGCAGTGAGGAGGGGACAGGGTCCTACGAGCAGTACTTC
>.|TRBV23-1|.|TRBJ1-5
CASSQSRGGVDQPQHF
TGCGCCAGCAGTCAATCGCGCGGCGGGGTAGATCAGCCCCAGCATTTT
>.|TRBV28|.|TRBJ2-7
CASSVQGGSSYEQYF
TGTGCCAGCAGTGTACAGGGAGGGAGCTCCTACGAGCAGTACTTC
>.|TRBV2|.|TRBJ1-5
CASSVSTLNQPQHF
TGTGCCAGCAGTGTTAGTACACTCAATCAGCCCCAGCATTTT
>.|TRBV24-1|.|TRBJ1-1
CATSETGITTHTEAFF
TGTGCCACCAGTGAAACAGGGATCACCACGCACACTGAAGCTTTCTTT
>.|TRBV2|.|TRBJ2-5
CASKRAPGETQYF
TGTGCCAGCAAACGAGCCCCCGGGGAGACCCAGTACTTC
>.|TRBV4-1|.|TRBJ2-1
CASSQDNLGYNEQFF
TGCGCCAGCAGCCAAGATAATTTAGGATACAATGAGCAGTTCTTC
>.|TRBV7-2|.|TRBJ2-1
CASSTWVDNEQFF
TGTGCCAGCAGCACTTGGGTCGACAATGAGCAGTTCTTC
>few|TRBV18|.|TRBJ2-3
CASSPRRNSRTDTQYF
TGTGCCAGCTCCCCCCGGAGGAACTCGAGGACAGATACGCAGTATTTT
>.|TRBV19|.|TRBJ1-6
CASSNQGGSPLHF
TGTGCCAGTAGTAACCAGGGCGGTTCACCCCTCCACTTT
>.|TRBV14|.|TRBJ2-1
CASSQVSLTRHNEQFF
TGTGCCAGCAGCCAAGTGTCTTTAACGCGTCACAATGAGCAGTTCTTC
>.|TRBV29-1|TRBD1|TRBJ1-2
CSVSGGSNYGYTF
TGCAGCGTCTCAGGGGGCAGTAACTATGGCTACACCTTC
>.|TRBV5-1|.|TRBJ1-3
CASSRGLGENTIYF
TGCGCCAGCAGCCGCGGGCTGGGTGAAAACACCATATATTTT
>.|TRBV27|.|TRBJ1-1
CASSLRAESLGGAFF
TGTGCCAGCAGTTTAAGGGCAGAGAGTCTGGGTGGGGCTTTCTTT
>.|TRBV7-9|.|TRBJ1-2
CASSPLGGPVGYTF
TGTGCCAGCAGTCCTCTTGGGGGGCCGGTTGGCTACACCTTC
>.|TRBV7-9|.|TRBJ1-6
CASSLSWDSPLHF
TGTGCCAGCAGCTTAAGCTGGGATTCACCCCTCCACTTT
>.|TRBV6-5|.|TRBJ2-7
CASSTSIQGYEQYF
TGTGCCAGCAGTACATCAATACAGGGCTACGAGCAGTACTTC
>.|TRBV19|.|TRBJ1-1
CASSMGLGRETEAFF
TGTGCCAGTAGTATGGGGTTGGGCAGGGAGACTGAAGCTTTCTTT
>.|TRBV3-1/TRBV3-2|.|TRBJ2-4
CASSQSPQIVGIQYF
TGTGCCAGCAGCCAGTCCCCCCAGATAGTAGGCATTCAGTACTTC
>once|TRBV5-4|TRBD2|TRBJ2-7
CASSLASGGRPYEQYF
TGTGCCAGCAGCTTGGCTTCCGGGGGGAGGCCCTACGAGCAGTACTTC
>.|TRBV2|.|TRBJ1-1
CASILAPRTEAFF
TGTGCCAGCATTCTTGCGCCCCGCACTGAAGCTTTCTTT
>.|TRBV3-1/TRBV3-2|TRBD1|TRBJ1-5
CASSPGTGYQPQHF
TGTGCCAGCAGCCCTGGGACAGGTTATCAGCCCCAGCATTTT
>.|TRBV29-1|.|TRBJ2-7
CSVGRSSYEQYF
TGCAGCGTTGGTCGTTCCTCCTACGAGCAGTACTTC
>.|TRBV19|TRBD1|TRBJ1-2
CASSQGDEYHYTF
TGTGCCAGTAGCCAGGGGGACGAGTACCACTACACCTTC
>.|TRBV5-1|TRBD2|TRBJ2-3
CASSLWASGGAGTDTQYF
TGCGCCAGCAGCTTGTGGGCTAGCGGGGGGGCCGGGACAGATACGCAGTATTTT
>.|TRBV3-1/TRBV3-2|.|TRBJ2-6
CASSQGDTNVLTF
TGTGCCAGCAGCCAGGGAGACACAAACGTCCTGACTTTC
>.|TRBV12-5|.|TRBJ1-3
CASGLRAGSGNTIYF
TGTGCTAGTGGACTAAGGGCAGGTTCTGGAAACACCATATATTTT
>.|TRBV6-2/TRBV6-3|.|TRBJ1-1
CASSYIQNTEAFF
TGTGCCAGCAGTTACATTCAGAACACTGAAGCTTTCTTT
>.|TRBV27|.|TRBJ1-1
CASSSISDPRNTEAFF
TGTGCCAGCAGTTCCATTTCAGACCCCAGGAACACTGAAGCTTTCTTT
>.|TRBV19|.|TRBJ1-1
CASRYREGTEAFF
TGTGCCAGTAGATACAGGGAGGGCACTGAAGCTTTCTTT
>.|TRBV4-1|TRBD1|TRBJ1-6
CASTQGVSSYNSPLHF
TGCGCCAGCACCCAGGGGGTTAGCTCCTATAATTCACCCCTCCACTTT
>.|TRBV18|TRBD1|TRBJ1-1
CASSPQQGATEAFF
TGTGCCAGCTCACCCCAACAGGGGGCCACTGAAGCTTTCTTT
>.|TRBV19|TRBD1|TRBJ2-1
CASTRTGAGNEQFF
TGTGCCAGTACCCGGACAGGGGCAGGCAATGAGCAGTTCTTC
>.|TRBV18|TRBD1|TRBJ1-3
CASSPTAAGGPGNTIYF
TGTGCCAGCTCACCAACCGCGGCAGGGGGCCCTGGAAACACCATATATTTT
>.|TRBV9|TRBD1|TRBJ1-3
CASSKGANTIYF
TGTGCCAGCAGCAAGGGGGCTAACACCATATATTTT